This T cell receptor beta chain was found in a study of cytomegalovirus exposure and HLA in healthy donors. Study-wide points: In a later analysis, most CMV-associated TCR beta chains appeared HLA-restricted.

Germline loops: CDR1 SGDLS, CDR2 YYNGEE. The CDR3 length is 19 residues. Trimming removed 0 bases from V and 3 bases from J; junction bases left unmatched: 15. In the case of this clone: The antigen is not known.

Amplification used 60 Vbeta primers and 13 Jbeta primers. Sequencing used immunoSEQ multiplex PCR; TCRdb keeps in-frame clones, though not all of them. The table shows approximately 140,000 clones, with approximately 78% occurring only once. The sequence was collected from a man between 18 and 29 years old in good health and CMV-seropositive. The chain combines TRBV9 with TRBJ1-1; TRBD1 matches at 9 bases. The sample taken for sequencing was PBMCs. The CDR3 coding sequence is TGTGCCAGCAGCGTAGGGAAAGACAGGGGGAGAAGGGTCGACACTGAAGCTTTCTTT. It specifies CASSVGKDRGRRVDTEAFF.